This TCR beta chain is drawn from a study of tumor-infiltrating lymphocytes in primary liver carcinoma. About the study: Participating patients were men and women between 30 and 69 years old.

Germline DNA was extracted too, while blood RNA derived from unsorted whole blood. Peripheral blood, 3.5 to 4.5 milliliters, was collected prior to surgery. About this clonotype: Antigen: not known.

The CDR3 spans 14 residues. The germline gives CDR1 SQVTM, CDR2 ANQGSEA. The authors made TCR beta cDNA from roughly 480 ng total RNA with a constant-region primer. What produced the TCR beta libraries was three nested multiplex PCR rounds using slightly modified ARM-PCR. It was with TRBV1-TRBV30 forward primers and a C-beta reverse primer that the first two PCR rounds were run, at roughly 10 cycles each. TCRdb itself ran the multiplex PCR reads through MiXCR, one entry per CDR3 protein. In the table there are about 320,000 distinct CDR3 sequences, about 62% of which are singletons. Study-wide findings and caveats: Tumors had a significantly higher top-250-clone fraction than blood (p = 0.039).

The TCR sequence derives from a man between 40 and 49 years old with primary liver carcinoma and hepatitis B virus infection. The chain couples TRBV29-1 to TRBJ2-1, with 12 bases identical to TRBD1. The specimen was peripheral blood. The CDR3 bases are TGCAACGTCCGGGACAGGGGGCCATGCAATGAGCAGTTCTTC. Translating gives CNVRDRGPCNEQFF.